These T cell receptor beta chains were read from a single sample in a study of human versus mouse CDR3 diversity and MHC coevolution. This table comes from immunoSEQ multiplex PCR, and its TCRdb copy is limited to in-frame clones, with some not included. The sample shows 50,000 to 70,000 clones, 94% of them seen only once. The material sequenced was naive CD4+ T cells from blood. These receptors came from a person between 55 and 70 years old in good health. The CDR3 runs from the conserved cysteine through the conserved F or W. A D gene is named only where the DNA matches it firmly. The listing skips clone size in some rows; elsewhere it reads once, few, many or a size class.

J: TRBJ2-3; V: TRBV30; size: -; D: -; CDR3: CAWSNRDSPTDTQYF; DNA: TGTGCCTGGAGTAACAGGGATTCGCCCACAGATACGCAGTATTTT
J: TRBJ2-7; V: TRBV10-3; size: -; D: TRBD1; CDR3: CAIRPGQGPSYEQYF; DNA: TGTGCCATCAGACCCGGACAGGGACCCTCCTACGAGCAGTACTTC
J: TRBJ2-7; V: TRBV6-5; size: -; D: -; CDR3: CASSYRRGARSYEQYF; DNA: TGTGCCAGCAGTTACCGACGCGGGGCCAGATCCTACGAGCAGTACTTC
J: TRBJ2-2; V: TRBV7-7; size: -; D: -; CDR3: CASSANRDTGELFF; DNA: TGTGCCAGCAGCGCCAACAGGGATACCGGGGAGCTGTTTTTT
J: TRBJ2-7; V: TRBV7-3; size: -; D: TRBD1; CDR3: CASSLVWAGQVFSYEQYF; DNA: TGTGCCAGCAGCTTAGTCTGGGCGGGACAGGTGTTCTCCTACGAGCAGTACTTC
J: TRBJ2-1; V: TRBV10-3; size: -; D: -; CDR3: CAIRSGGGNNEQFF; DNA: TGTGCCATCAGGTCGGGCGGAGGGAACAATGAGCAGTTCTTC
J: TRBJ2-2; V: TRBV7-7; size: -; D: -; CDR3: CASSLGTVYTGELFF; DNA: TGTGCCAGCAGCTTAGGGACAGTTTACACCGGGGAGCTGTTTTTT
J: TRBJ2-5; V: TRBV18; size: few; D: -; CDR3: CASSPGDLQETQYF; DNA: TGTGCCAGCTCACCAGGGGACTTACAAGAGACCCAGTACTTC
J: TRBJ2-5; V: TRBV7-9; size: -; D: TRBD2; CDR3: CASSLPGGSQETQYF; DNA: TGTGCCAGCAGCTTACCCGGGGGGAGTCAAGAGACCCAGTACTTC
J: TRBJ2-5; V: TRBV7-6; size: -; D: TRBD2; CDR3: CASSPLAGTSGGRARSTQYF; DNA: TGTGCCAGCAGCCCGCTCGCCGGGACTAGCGGGGGAAGGGCAAGATCGACCCAGTACTTC
J: TRBJ2-1; V: TRBV5-1; size: -; D: TRBD2; CDR3: CASSLEASGRAPHWEQFF; DNA: TGCGCCAGCAGCTTGGAGGCTAGCGGGAGGGCCCCTCACTGGGAGCAGTTCTTC
J: TRBJ2-7; V: TRBV23-1; size: -; D: -; CDR3: CASSLLVEGPEQYF; DNA: TGCGCCAGCAGTTTACTAGTGGAGGGGCCCGAGCAGTACTTC
J: TRBJ2-6; V: TRBV13; size: -; D: TRBD1; CDR3: CASSLSSQGFNVLTF; DNA: TGTGCCAGCAGCCTTAGCTCACAGGGGTTCAACGTCCTGACTTTC
J: TRBJ2-3; V: TRBV5-1; size: -; D: TRBD1; CDR3: CASSLEGGQADTQYF; DNA: TGCGCCAGCAGCTTGGAAGGGGGCCAAGCAGATACGCAGTATTTT
J: TRBJ2-6; V: TRBV19; size: -; D: -; CDR3: CASSRPNVLTF; DNA: TGTGCCAGTAGCCGTCCCAACGTCCTGACTTTC
J: TRBJ2-2; V: TRBV9; size: -; D: TRBD2; CDR3: CASSVGLAENTGELFF; DNA: TGTGCCAGCAGCGTAGGCCTAGCGGAGAACACCGGGGAGCTGTTTTTT
J: TRBJ2-6; V: TRBV30; size: -; D: -; CDR3: CAWSAGFSSGANVLTF; DNA: TGTGCCTGGAGCGCAGGGTTCTCCTCTGGGGCCAACGTCCTGACTTTC
J: TRBJ2-7; V: TRBV18; size: -; D: TRBD2; CDR3: CASSPGLGLADYEQYF; DNA: TGTGCCAGCTCACCAGGGCTGGGACTAGCGGACTACGAGCAGTACTTC
J: TRBJ2-1; V: TRBV6-1; size: -; D: TRBD1; CDR3: CASSEATGGDEQFF; DNA: TGTGCCAGCAGTGAAGCGACAGGGGGAGATGAGCAGTTCTTC
J: TRBJ2-5; V: TRBV19; size: once; D: TRBD1; CDR3: CASSIGQGARGQETQYF; DNA: TGTGCCAGTAGTATAGGTCAGGGGGCGCGGGGTCAGGAGACCCAGTACTTC
J: TRBJ2-1; V: TRBV5-4; size: -; D: -; CDR3: CASSLDGRADNEQFF; DNA: TGTGCCAGTAGCTTGGACGGGAGAGCCGACAATGAGCAGTTCTTC
J: TRBJ1-2; V: TRBV6-1; size: -; D: -; CDR3: CASSEGDRYYGYTF; DNA: TGTGCCAGCAGTGAAGGCGACAGATACTATGGCTACACCTTC
J: TRBJ2-1; V: TRBV14; size: -; D: TRBD2; CDR3: CASSRSGPRPNEQFF; DNA: TGTGCCAGCAGCCGTAGCGGGCCCCGCCCAAATGAGCAGTTCTTC
J: TRBJ1-1; V: TRBV4-2; size: -; D: -; CDR3: CASSQEVASREAFF; DNA: TGTGCCAGCAGCCAAGAGGTGGCTTCTAGGGAAGCTTTCTTT
J: TRBJ2-1; V: TRBV19; size: once; D: TRBD1; CDR3: CATTGGSGRAYNEQFF; DNA: TGTGCTACGACAGGGGGCAGCGGACGGGCCTACAATGAGCAGTTCTTC
J: TRBJ1-4; V: TRBV11-3; size: -; D: TRBD1; CDR3: CASSPGTGGEKLFF; DNA: TGTGCCAGCAGCCCCGGGACAGGGGGTGAAAAACTGTTTTTT